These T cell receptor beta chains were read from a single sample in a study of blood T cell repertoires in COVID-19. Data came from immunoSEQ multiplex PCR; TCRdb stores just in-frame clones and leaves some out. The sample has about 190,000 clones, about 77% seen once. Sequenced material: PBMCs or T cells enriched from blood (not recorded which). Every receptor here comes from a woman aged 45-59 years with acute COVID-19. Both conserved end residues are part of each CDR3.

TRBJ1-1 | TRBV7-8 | CASSLGMGRTYRHTEAFF
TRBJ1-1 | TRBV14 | CASSQGTGGTEAFF
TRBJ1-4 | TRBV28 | CASSPGKKLFF
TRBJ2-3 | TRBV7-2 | CASSFAGKGDTQYF
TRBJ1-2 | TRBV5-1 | CASSSETGNYGYTF
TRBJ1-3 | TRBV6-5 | CASSYSTKGRDTIYF
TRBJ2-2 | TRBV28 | CASSLFGREGELFF
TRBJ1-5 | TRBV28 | CASRSQSGGDQPQHF
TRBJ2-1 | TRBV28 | CASSTPGTGGLGEQFF
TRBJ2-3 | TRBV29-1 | CSVSRLSSLTDTQYF
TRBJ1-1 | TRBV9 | CASSAMTANTEAFF
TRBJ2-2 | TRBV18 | CASSPYGTGEADTGELFF
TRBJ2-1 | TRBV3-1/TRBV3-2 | CASSQRGDNEQFF
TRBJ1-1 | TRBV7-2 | CASSRQMNTEAFF
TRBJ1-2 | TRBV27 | CASSQQGVFYGYTF
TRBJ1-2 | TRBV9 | CASSAGPPRDGYTF
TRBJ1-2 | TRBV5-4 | CASSPLGQETNYGYTF